Following are 24 T cell receptor beta chains from one sample sequenced in a study of shared clonotypes between healthy human individuals. TCRdb's table, derived via immunoSEQ multiplex PCR, lists solely in-frame clones and lacks some. The sample contains approximately 640,000 clones, roughly 70% of which appear only once. Sequencing was carried out using memory CD4+ T cells sorted from blood. Subset noted: CD45RA-negative fraction. The receptors here all came from a woman in her twenties or thirties in good health.

This clone was detected only a few times. This chain links TRBV11-1 with TRBJ2-1; no definite D call. There are 13 residues in the CDR3. Trimming pared 5 bases from V and 7 bases from J, leaving 12 bases between. The V gene's germline CDR1 is SGHAT and CDR2 FQDESV (reference sequence). In nucleotides, the CDR3 is TGTGCCAGCAGCCTAAACGAACGGAATGAGCAGTTCTTC. It codes for CASSLNERNEQFF.

This chain connects TRBV2 to TRBJ2-3; D perhaps matches TRBD1 (6 bases). The CDR3 spans 18 residues. Germline lookup yields CDR1 SNHLY and CDR2 FYNNEI. The germline V and J ends were trimmed by 7 bases and 0 bases, with 23 bases remaining between them. This CDR3 reads CASIVSRDILWSTDTQYF. The DNA for the CDR3 is TGTGCCAGCATAGTGTCCCGGGACATCCTGTGGAGCACAGATACGCAGTATTTT.

V usage is TRBV28 and J usage is TRBJ2-5, with D perhaps matching TRBD1 or TRBD2 (5 bases each). From germline, CDR1 is MDHEN and CDR2 SYDVKM. The CDR3 spans 14 residues. Trimming removed 6 bases from V and 4 bases from J, with 15 bases in between. The CDR3 loop reads CASRNPGAVETQYF. The CDR3 DNA reads TGTGCCAGCAGAAACCCCGGGGCGGTAGAGACCCAGTACTTC.

This chain uses TRBV6-5 with TRBJ1-1; the match to TRBD1 covers 7 bases. The J segment lost 11 bases and the V segment lost 5 bases, leaving 8 bases of the junction unmatched. The CDR3 runs to 12 residues. The germline CDR1 and CDR2 sequences are MNHEY and SVGAGI. CDR3 DNA sequence: TGTGCCAGCAGTATGGGACAGCCCGGCGCTTTCTTT. Translating gives CASSMGQPGAFF.

The chain joins TRBV18 to TRBJ2-5, with D maybe TRBD2 (6 bases). The CDR3 contains 13 residues. Trimming removed 6 bases from V and 4 bases from J, with 12 bases in between. Germline loops: CDR1 KGHSH, CDR2 LQKENI. The CDR3 is CASSPGDGETQYF. As DNA, the CDR3 is TGTGCCAGCTCGCCGGGGGATGGAGAGACCCAGTACTTC.

The chain is built from TRBV4-2 and TRBJ2-1; D unresolved. The CDR3 has 13 amino acids. The germline CDR1 and CDR2 sequences are LGHNA and YNFKEQ. V gave up 4 bases and J gave up 9 bases, with 13 bases separating them. As DNA, the CDR3 is TGTGCCAGCAGCCCGGCTAGTTCGAGTGAGCAGTTCTTC. This gives the protein CASSPASSSEQFF.

The V call is TRBV7-9, the J call TRBJ2-7; 8 nucleotides match TRBD2. V was clipped by 1 base and J by 3 bases; unmatched bases: 2. This CDR3 region has 14 residues. Germline V gene lookup returns CDR1 SEHNR and CDR2 FQNEAQ (reference sequence). The CDR3 bases are TGTGCCAGCAGCTTAGATAGCGGGATCTACGAGCAGTACTTC. This translates into CASSLDSGIYEQYF.

This rearrangement joins TRBV7-9 to TRBJ1-2; D gene uncertain. The CDR3 is made up of 12 amino acids. Germline V gene lookup returns CDR1 SEHNR and CDR2 FQNEAQ (reference sequence). V gave up 5 bases and J gave up 4 bases, with 8 bases separating them. The DNA for the CDR3 is TGTGCCAGCAGCGAGGTTAGCTATGGCTACACCTTC. This translates into CASSEVSYGYTF.

This rearrangement joins TRBV18 to TRBJ2-7, with TRBD1 as a possible D gene (6 bases). The CDR3 has 14 residues. V was clipped by 3 bases and J by 0 bases, with 9 bases between them. Germline loops: CDR1 KGHSH, CDR2 LQKENI. CDR3 loop: CASSPGTTSYEQYF. The CDR3 bases are TGTGCCAGCTCACCTGGGACAACCTCCTACGAGCAGTACTTC. The full variable domain, rest sourced from reference TRBV18 and TRBJ2-7, is NAGVMQNPRHLVRRRGQEARLRCSPMKGHSHVYWYRQLPEEGLKFMVYLQKENIIDESGMPKERFSAEFPKEGPSILRIQQVVRGDSAAYFCASSPGTTSYEQYFGPGTRLTVT.

Only one count was recorded for this clone. The chain is built from TRBV7-9 and TRBJ2-5; 13 nucleotides line up with TRBD2. CDR3 length: 17 amino acids. The ends lost 7 bases at V and 5 bases at J; junction bases unmatched: 13. Germline V gene lookup returns CDR1 SEHNR and CDR2 FQNEAQ (reference sequence). The CDR3 region is CASTPAGTSGARETQYF. The CDR3 DNA is TGTGCCAGCACTCCCGCCGGGACTAGCGGGGCACGGGAGACCCAGTACTTC.

The rearrangement links TRBV29-1 to TRBJ2-1; D possibly matches TRBD1 or TRBD2 (5 bases each). The germline gives CDR1 SQVTM, CDR2 ANQGSEA. V was cut by 4 bases and J by 6 bases, with 16 bases left in between. The CDR3 is made up of 14 amino acids. The CDR3 region has the DNA TGCAGCGTTGGGGACGTACGGCCCCCCAATGAGCAGTTCTTC. Protein sequence: CSVGDVRPPNEQFF.

The genes are TRBV2 and TRBJ2-7; 7 nucleotides line up with TRBD1. Germline CDR1 reads SNHLY; CDR2 reads FYNNEI. The trim removed 8 bases at V and 0 bases at J, leaving 4 bases unmatched. The CDR3 covers 13 residues. CDR3 coding DNA: TGTGCCAGCGGAACAGGGGCCTCCTACGAGCAGTACTTC. Its protein is CASGTGASYEQYF.

The chain carries TRBV2 and TRBJ1-2, with a possible D match to TRBD1 (5 bases). Trimming took off 5 bases at V and 2 bases at J, with 15 bases between the two ends. From germline, CDR1 is SNHLY and CDR2 FYNNEI. The length of the CDR3 is 15 residues. In DNA, the CDR3 is TGTGCCAGCAGTCCAAGCGGGGCAGGAAACTATGGCTACACCTTC. It specifies CASSPSGAGNYGYTF. Looking up the rest from reference TRBV2 and TRBJ1-2 gives the full variable domain: EPEVTQTPSHQVTQMGQEVILRCVPISNHLYFYWYRQILGQKVEFLVSFYNNEISEKSEIFDDQFSVERPDGSNFTLKIRSTKLEDSAMYFCASSPSGAGNYGYTFGSGTRLTVV.

This chain connects TRBV28 to TRBJ1-2; tentatively, D is TRBD1 (5 bases). V dropped 5 bases and J dropped 0 bases, with 16 bases sitting between them. Germline CDR1 reads MDHEN; CDR2 reads SYDVKM. CDR3 size: 16 residues. CDR3 loop: CASSLMAGDANYGYTF. DNA for the CDR3: TGTGCCAGCAGTCTTATGGCGGGGGACGCTAACTATGGCTACACCTTC.

This clone appeared many times. The chain couples TRBV5-1 to TRBJ1-1; 7 bases match TRBD1. The germline gives CDR1 SGHRS, CDR2 YFSETQ. The CDR3 runs to 14 residues. V lost 6 bases to trimming and J lost 4 bases; unmatched junction nucleotides: 9. The CDR3 region is CASNQGTVATEAFF. The CDR3 nucleotides are TGCGCCAGCAATCAGGGGACAGTTGCCACTGAAGCTTTCTTT. The full variable domain, its missing parts supplied by reference TRBV5-1 and TRBJ1-1, is KAGVTQTPRYLIKTRGQQVTLSCSPISGHRSVSWYQQTPGQGLQFLFEYFSETQRNKGNFPGRFSGRQFSNSRSEMNVSTLELGDSALYLCASNQGTVATEAFFGQGTRLTVV.

V gene TRBV29-1 combines with J gene TRBJ2-7; the match to TRBD2 covers 10 bases. Trimming removed 7 bases from V and 2 bases from J; junction bases left unmatched: 8. The germline V gene encodes CDR1 SQVTM and CDR2 ANQGSEA. The CDR3 is 14 amino acids. This CDR3 is CSASGTSVTYEQYF. The CDR3 region has the DNA TGCAGCGCATCCGGGACTAGCGTAACCTACGAGCAGTACTTC.

The CDR3: CASSQGWGKNTEAFF. Written as DNA, the CDR3 is TGCGCCAGCAGCCAAGGATGGGGGAAGAACACTGAAGCTTTCTTT. The chain links TRBV4-1 to TRBJ1-1, with D perhaps matching TRBD1 (5 bases). The V end was cut by 1 base, the J end by 1 base, with 10 bases between. The germline V gene encodes CDR1 MGHRA and CDR2 YSYEKL. The CDR3 contains 15 residues.

The chain has TRBV6-1 and TRBJ2-7; D remains unclear. V shed 6 bases and J shed 2 bases, with 11 bases lying between them. The CDR3 is 13 residues long. CDR1 and CDR2 from the germline V gene are MNHNS and SASEGT. The CDR3 coding sequence is TGTGCCAGCAGACAGAGCGTTGCCTACGAGCAGTACTTC. Protein: CASRQSVAYEQYF.

This clone was picked up a small number of times. The gene calls are TRBV18 and TRBJ2-1; D is ambiguous. CDR3 length: 14 residues. Trimming stripped 6 bases from V and 8 bases from J, with 17 bases between. Germline V gene data show CDR1 as KGHSH and CDR2 as LQKENI. Here the CDR3 DNA reads TGTGCCAGCTCTCCCGCCGTCGGCACCTATGAGCAGTTCTTC. Encoded protein: CASSPAVGTYEQFF.

The rearrangement links TRBV5-1 to TRBJ1-2; TRBD1 matches at 10 bases. CDR1 and CDR2 (germline): SGHRS, YFSETQ. CDR3 length equals 15 residues. With 0 bases clipped from V and 8 bases from J, the junction kept 7 bases outside the gene matches. CDR3 in amino acids: CASSLVSGTGDGYTF. In DNA, the CDR3 is TGCGCCAGCAGCTTGGTGTCTGGGACAGGGGACGGCTACACCTTC. Combining the CDR3 with reference TRBV5-1 and TRBJ1-2 gives the whole variable domain KAGVTQTPRYLIKTRGQQVTLSCSPISGHRSVSWYQQTPGQGLQFLFEYFSETQRNKGNFPGRFSGRQFSNSRSEMNVSTLELGDSALYLCASSLVSGTGDGYTFGSGTRLTVV.

The gene calls are TRBV28 and TRBJ2-1, with TRBD2 matching 7 bases. J gave up 6 bases and V 6 bases, and 14 bases lay outside the gene matches. CDR1 and CDR2 from the germline V gene are MDHEN and SYDVKM. This CDR3 is built from 16 residues. CDR3 protein: CASSLSRGGSGNEQFF. The DNA for the CDR3 is TGTGCCAGCAGCCTCAGTCGGGGCGGGAGCGGCAATGAGCAGTTCTTC. Looking up the rest from reference TRBV28 and TRBJ2-1 gives the full variable domain: DVKVTQSSRYLVKRTGEKVFLECVQDMDHENMFWYRQDPGLGLRLIYFSYDVKMKEKGDIPEGYSVSREKKERFSLILESASTNQTSMYLCASSLSRGGSGNEQFFGPGTRLTVL.

The chain is built from TRBV9 and TRBJ1-3; D remains unclear. The V end lost 4 bases, the J end lost 0 bases, and 14 bases lay between the germline ends. Per germline, CDR1 SGDLS and CDR2 YYNGEE. The CDR3 covers 16 residues. The CDR3 DNA is TGTGCCAGCAGCCCATACTGGACGGCCTCTGGAAACACCATATATTTT. Translation gives CASSPYWTASGNTIYF. The full variable domain, its missing parts supplied by reference TRBV9 and TRBJ1-3, is DSGVTQTPKHLITATGQRVTLRCSPRSGDLSVYWYQQSLDQGLQFLIQYYNGEERAKGNILERFSAQQFPDLHSELNLSSLELGDSALYFCASSPYWTASGNTIYFGEGSWLTVV.

The rearrangement joins TRBV15 to TRBJ2-7; 9 bases match TRBD1. The V gene end was trimmed by 1 base and the J gene end by 3 bases; junction bases not matched to a gene: 10. CDR3 length: 17 residues. CDR1 LNHNV and CDR2 YYDKDF come from the germline V gene (reference sequence). The CDR3 sequence is CATSRGQSDRGLYEQYF. CDR3 DNA: TGTGCCACCAGCAGAGGCCAATCGGACAGGGGCCTCTACGAGCAGTACTTC. Drawing the rest from reference TRBV15 and TRBJ2-7, the complete variable domain is DAMVIQNPRYQVTQFGKPVTLSCSQTLNHNVMYWYQQKSSQAPKLLFHYYDKDFNNEADTPDNFQSRRPNTSFCFLDIRSPGLGDTAMYLCATSRGQSDRGLYEQYFGPGTRLTVT.

There are a few counts of this clone. V is TRBV11-2 and J is TRBJ2-3, with 9 bases aligning to TRBD2. V gave up 1 base and J gave up 8 bases; unmatched junction bases: 7. The germline V gene encodes CDR1 SGHAT and CDR2 FQNNGV. The CDR3 loop spans 15 amino acids. The CDR3 DNA reads as TGTGCCAGCAGCTTAGGAGTGACTAGCGGTTTTACGCAGTATTTT. This codes for CASSLGVTSGFTQYF.